The next 18 T cell receptor beta chains were all read from a single sample in a study of blood T cell repertoires in COVID-19. The data were produced by immunoSEQ multiplex PCR, yet TCRdb's version contains in-frame clones alone and is incomplete. The profile shows approximately 490,000 clones, about 85% of them singletons. The sequenced sample consisted of PBMCs or T cells enriched from blood (not recorded which). These receptors all come from a woman aged 55 to 70 who had recovered from COVID-19.

This chain joins TRBV19 and TRBJ1-2; D is unclear. V was cut by 2 bases and J by 3 bases, with 10 bases left in between. Germline V gives CDR1 LNHDA, CDR2 SQIVND (reference sequence). The CDR3 runs 14 residues. The CDR3 DNA sequence: TGTGCCAGTAGTATATACGGGATTGACTATGGCTACACCTTC. Protein product: CASSIYGIDYGYTF.

V gene TRBV6-1 combines with J gene TRBJ2-1, with 8 bases fitting TRBD1. Germline values: CDR1 MNHNS, CDR2 SASEGT. Germline trimming cut 0 bases from V and 7 bases from J; bases unmatched to any gene: 17. This CDR3 spans 19 amino acids. The CDR3 is CASSEAYYRGALGRNEQFF. The CDR3 nucleotides are TGTGCCAGCAGTGAAGCGTACTACAGGGGGGCCTTAGGTCGGAATGAGCAGTTCTTC.

This clone was observed a single time. This chain joins TRBV6-1 and TRBJ2-1, with 7 bases aligning to TRBD2. Germline V gene data show CDR1 as MNHNS and CDR2 as SASEGT. CDR3 length: 17 amino acids. The V segment lost 2 bases and the J segment 4 bases; nucleotides outside the gene matches: 11. The CDR3 nucleotides read TGTGCCAGCAGTGAATCTTACGGGGGGTCCGCGTACAATGAGCAGTTCTTC. The encoded protein is CASSESYGGSAYNEQFF.

The chain links TRBV12-1 to TRBJ2-6; the listed D gene, TRBD1, was not tested against the DNA. TRBV12-1 is a pseudogene locus. This CDR3 has 19 amino acids. The CDR3 coding sequence is TGTGCCAGCAGCCTTTCCGGGACAGGGGGCGCAGGTTGGGCCAACGTCCTGACTTTC. Translated: CASSLSGTGGAGWANVLTF.

This clone turned up a few times. J is TRBJ1-6 and V is TRBV10-3; TRBD1 aligns across 9 bases. The CDR3 contains 17 residues. Germline CDR1 and CDR2: ENHRY and SYGVKD. V lost 8 bases and J lost 0; bases outside the gene matches: 8. The CDR3 nucleotides read TGTGCCATCCGCCCCGGGACAGGGATCTCCTATAATTCACCCCTCCACTTT. Translating gives CAIRPGTGISYNSPLHF.

To note about this clone: Other DNA sequences from this sample encode an identical CDR3 as well. The chain has TRBV5-6 and TRBJ1-3; unclear D gene. V dropped 0 bases and J dropped 0 bases, with 10 bases sitting between them. From germline, CDR1 is SGHDT and CDR2 YYEEEE. CDR3 length equals 16 residues. The CDR3 region has the DNA TGTGCCAGCAGCTTGGTTCGGGGTTTCTCTGGAAACACCATATATTTT. It encodes CASSLVRGFSGNTIYF.

The J gene is TRBJ1-6, the V gene TRBV10-1; perhaps TRBD1 as D (5 bases). CDR1 WNHNN and CDR2 SYGVQD come from the germline V gene (reference sequence). This CDR3 has 15 amino acids. Trimming took 0 bases from V and 10 from J, leaving 13 bases between them. The CDR3 sequence is CASSESGVGGSPLHF. In nucleotides, the CDR3 is TGCGCCAGCAGTGAGTCGGGGGTCGGGGGATCACCCCTCCACTTT.

This clone was seen only a few times. This chain joins TRBV10-3 and TRBJ2-6; D is ambiguous. Germline values: CDR1 ENHRY, CDR2 SYGVKD. Trimming took off 0 bases at V and 1 base at J, with 4 bases between the two ends. The CDR3 has 15 residues. Written as DNA, the CDR3 is TGTGCCATCAGTGAGTCGAGGTCTGGGGCCAACGTCCTGACTTTC. It encodes CAISESRSGANVLTF.

V gene TRBV27 combines with J gene TRBJ2-7, with 8 bases matching TRBD2. V was clipped by 8 bases and J by 2 bases; unmatched bases: 5. The CDR3 extends over 13 amino acids. Germline CDR1 MNHEY, CDR2 SMNVEV (reference sequence). Written as DNA, the CDR3 is TGTGCCAGCGGTAGCGGGGCAACCTACGAGCAGTACTTC. Protein sequence: CASGSGATYEQYF.

The rearrangement uses TRBV6-6 and TRBJ2-2; the D gene is possibly TRBD2 (5 bases). The germline V gene has CDR1 MNHNY and CDR2 SVGAGI (reference sequence). There are 16 residues in the CDR3. V gave up 0 bases and J gave up 0 bases, with 8 bases separating them. CDR3 residues: CASSYSRDANTGELFF. The CDR3 bases are TGTGCCAGCAGTTACTCGAGGGATGCGAACACCGGGGAGCTGTTTTTT.

The genes are TRBV7-9 and TRBJ1-1, with a possible D match to TRBD1 (6 bases). Trimming removed 4 bases at V and 1 base at J, with 13 bases between. CDR1 is SEHNR, CDR2 FQNEAQ, per germline (reference sequence). The CDR3 consists of 15 residues. The CDR3 DNA sequence: TGTGCCAGCAGCTCTAATGACAGGCGGAACACTGAAGCTTTCTTT. It yields the protein CASSSNDRRNTEAFF.

The V gene is TRBV7-2, the J gene TRBJ1-6; D call uncertain. This CDR3 is built from 14 residues. Per germline, CDR1 SGHTA and CDR2 FQGNSA. The V end lost 5 bases, the J end lost 10 bases, and 15 bases lay between the germline ends. As DNA, the CDR3 is TGTGCCAGCAGCCCCATGCAATCACTCTCACCCCTCCACTTT. It encodes CASSPMQSLSPLHF.

Only one count was recorded for this clone. V usage is TRBV12-5 and J usage is TRBJ2-7; D not certain. With 3 bases removed from V and 4 bases from J, the gap between germline ends came to 4 bases. Germline V lookup: CDR1 LGHNT, CDR2 FRNRAP. There are 11 residues in the CDR3. CDR3 in amino acids: CASGFHYEQYF. The CDR3 nucleotides read TGTGCTAGTGGTTTTCATTACGAGCAGTACTTC.

The genes are TRBV25-1 and TRBJ2-1, with a weak D call TRBD1 (5 bases). V was pared by 5 bases and J by 10 bases, with 12 bases between. CDR1 MGHDK and CDR2 SYGVNS come from the germline V gene. The CDR3 spans 12 residues. The chain's CDR3 is CASSLRQGEQFF. CDR3 bases: TGTGCCAGCAGTCTTCGGCAGGGAGAGCAGTTCTTC. The variable domain in full, completed from reference TRBV25-1 and TRBJ2-1, reads EADIYQTPRYLVIGTGKKITLECSQTMGHDKMYWYQQDPGMELHLIHYSYGVNSTEKGDLSSESTVSRIRTEHFPLTLESARPSHTSQYLCASSLRQGEQFFGPGTRLTVL.

About this clone: Other DNA sequences in this specimen translate into the identical CDR3. This rearrangement joins TRBV15 to TRBJ2-7; D perhaps matches TRBD1 (6 bases). This CDR3 region has 13 residues. V lost 0 bases to trimming and J lost 4 bases, with 7 bases between them. Looked up from germline, CDR1 is LNHNV and CDR2 is YYDKDF (reference sequence). DNA of the CDR3: TGTGCCACCAGCAGAGATAGGGGGTACGAGCAGTACGTC. Residues: CATSRDRGYEQYV.

The CDR3 is CASSEAETIYGYTF. CDR3 bases: TGTGCCAGCAGTGAAGCTGAGACTATCTATGGCTACACCTTC. V usage is TRBV2 and J usage is TRBJ1-2, with no clear D. Trimming pared 0 bases from V and 4 bases from J, leaving 9 bases between. The length of the CDR3 is 14 residues. Germline V lookup: CDR1 SNHLY, CDR2 FYNNEI.

This chain links TRBV4-1 with TRBJ1-5; no firm D call. V was trimmed by 0 bases and J by 6 bases, leaving 15 bases between them. This CDR3 spans 16 amino acids. From germline, CDR1 is MGHRA and CDR2 YSYEKL. CDR3 in DNA: TGCGCCAGCAGCCAAGATCTAGGTCGGGGAACTCAGCCCCAGCATTTT. This codes for CASSQDLGRGTQPQHF.

This clone has a handful of counts. This rearrangement joins TRBV5-1 to TRBJ1-6, with 7 bases matching TRBD1. With V trimmed by 3 bases and J by 2 bases, 11 bases remained unmatched. The CDR3 sequence is 18 residues long. Looked up from germline, CDR1 is SGHRS and CDR2 is YFSETQ. The CDR3 bases are TGCGCCAGCAGCTCGAGGACAGGTTTGGGACCCTATAATTCACCCCTCCACTTT. Amino acids: CASSSRTGLGPYNSPLHF.